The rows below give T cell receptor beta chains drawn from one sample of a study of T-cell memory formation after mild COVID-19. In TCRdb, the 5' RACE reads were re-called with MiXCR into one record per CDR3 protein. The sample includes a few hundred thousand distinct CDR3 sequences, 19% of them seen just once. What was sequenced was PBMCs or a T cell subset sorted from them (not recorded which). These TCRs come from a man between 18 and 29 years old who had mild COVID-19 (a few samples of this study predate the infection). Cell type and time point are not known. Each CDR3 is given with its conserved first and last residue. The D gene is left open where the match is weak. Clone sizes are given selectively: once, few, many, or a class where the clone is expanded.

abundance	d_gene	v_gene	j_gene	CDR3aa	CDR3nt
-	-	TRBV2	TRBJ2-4	CASRKGVLAKNIQYF	TGTGCCAGCAGAAAGGGGGTCTTAGCCAAAAACATTCAGTACTTC
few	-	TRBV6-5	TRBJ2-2	CASSYSAVGELFF	TGTGCCAGCAGTTACTCGGCAGTCGGGGAGCTGTTTTTT
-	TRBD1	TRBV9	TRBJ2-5	CASSSTGAGETQYF	TGTGCCAGCAGCTCGACAGGGGCGGGGGAGACCCAGTACTTC
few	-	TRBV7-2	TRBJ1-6	CASSLEAPGASPLHF	TGTGCCAGCAGCTTAGAGGCCCCCGGGGCTTCACCCCTCCACTTT
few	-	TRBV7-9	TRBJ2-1	CASSKDISYNEQFF	TGTGCCAGCAGCAAGGACATCTCCTACAATGAGCAGTTCTTC
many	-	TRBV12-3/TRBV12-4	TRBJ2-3	CASSLASGAGIDTQYF	TGTGCCAGCAGTTTAGCCTCGGGGGCCGGGATAGATACGCAGTATTTT
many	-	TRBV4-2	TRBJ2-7	CASSQGWGNSYEQYF	TGTGCCAGCAGCCAAGGATGGGGGAACTCCTACGAGCAGTACTTC
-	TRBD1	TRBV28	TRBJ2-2	CASSFRGQVGTGELFF	TGTGCCAGCAGTTTTAGGGGACAGGTCGGCACCGGGGAGCTGTTTTTT
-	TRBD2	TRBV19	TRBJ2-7	CASSIEASGVGYEQYF	TGTGCCAGTAGTATAGAGGCTAGCGGGGTCGGTTACGAGCAGTACTTC
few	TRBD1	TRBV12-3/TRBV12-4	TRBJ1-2	CASSRQGTGYGYTF	TGTGCCAGCAGTAGACAGGGGACTGGCTATGGCTACACCTTC
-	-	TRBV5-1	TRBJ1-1	CASSGMSTLDAFF	TGCGCCAGCAGCGGGATGTCCACGCTAGACGCTTTCTTT
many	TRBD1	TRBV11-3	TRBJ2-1	CASSLEQGGSSSYNEQFF	TGTGCCAGCAGCTTAGAACAGGGGGGCTCGAGCTCCTACAATGAGCAGTTCTTC
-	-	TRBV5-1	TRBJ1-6	CASSLGAGDSPLHF	TGCGCCAGCAGCTTGGGTGCTGGGGATTCACCCCTCCACTTT
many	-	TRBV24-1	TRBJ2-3	CATAGNTDTQYF	TGTGCCACCGCAGGGAACACAGATACGCAGTATTTT